This TCR beta chain is drawn from a study of blood T cell repertoires in COVID-19. On the study more broadly: The United States, Italy and Spain provided the acute and convalescent COVID-19 samples. T cells, B-cell-depleted T cells, or PBMCs supplied cDNA or gDNA.

CDR3 size: 13 residues. With 4 bases clipped from V and 7 bases from J, the junction kept 6 bases outside the gene matches. Germline V gives CDR1 LGHDT, CDR2 YNNKEL (reference sequence). Clones were sequenced by immunoSEQ multiplex PCR, and TCRdb holds only the in-frame ones, with some missing. There are 180,000 or so clones in the sample; about 89% occur only once, and 0.77% lies in the top ten. Adults between roughly 18 and 95 years of age took part from some 25 US areas. Each recovered donor of Cohort 3 presented with two negative PCRs, clearance, or symptom resolution. The clonotype originates from a woman aged 18-29 years who had recovered from COVID-19. What was sequenced was PBMCs or T cells enriched from blood (not recorded which). V gene TRBV3-1 (or the pseudogene TRBV3-2) combines with J gene TRBJ1-2, with TRBD1 matching over 7 bases. This CDR3 is CASSPGQARGYTF. The CDR3 DNA reads as TGTGCCAGCAGCCCCGGACAGGCCCGTGGCTACACCTTC.